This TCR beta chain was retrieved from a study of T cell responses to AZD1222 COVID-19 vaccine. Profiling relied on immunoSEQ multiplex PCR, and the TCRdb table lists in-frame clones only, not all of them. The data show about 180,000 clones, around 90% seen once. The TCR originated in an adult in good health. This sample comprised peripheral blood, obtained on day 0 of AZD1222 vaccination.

The CDR3 is CASSWNFGANEAFF. DNA of the CDR3: TGCGCCAGCAGCTGGAACTTCGGGGCGAATGAAGCTTTCTTT. This sequence joins TRBV5-1 and TRBJ1-1; TRBD1 is a possible D gene (5 bases). This CDR3 contains 14 residues. V gave up 3 bases and J gave up 7 bases, with 16 bases separating them. CDR1 and CDR2 (germline): SGHRS, YFSETQ. Based on the CDR3 plus reference TRBV5-1 and TRBJ1-1, the full variable domain is KAGVTQTPRYLIKTRGQQVTLSCSPISGHRSVSWYQQTPGQGLQFLFEYFSETQRNKGNFPGRFSGRQFSNSRSEMNVSTLELGDSALYLCASSWNFGANEAFFGQGTRLTVV.